Shown below are 15 T cell receptor beta chains from a single sample sequenced in a study. Tregs were sorted as CD4+CD25+CD127-/low cells. A single record per CDR3 protein comes from TCRdb applying MiXCR to the 5' RACE reads. The sample has around 9,000 distinct CDR3 sequences; 34% are singletons. Sequencing used Tregs sorted from blood. Receptor source: a female donor with breast cancer.

This clonotype appeared a few times. J is TRBJ1-5 and V is TRBV7-2; tentatively, D is TRBD1 (5 bases). Trimming took off 4 bases at V and 7 bases at J, with 17 bases between the two ends. The CDR3 is made up of 15 amino acids. Germline CDR1 is SGHTA and CDR2 is FQGNSA. The CDR3 here is CASSSRDGFGQPQHF. The CDR3, as DNA: TGTGCCAGCAGCTCTCGGGACGGGTTCGGGCAGCCCCAGCATTTT.

A note on this clonotype: Being one base from a much bigger clone, this may be a read error. J is TRBJ1-6 and V is TRBV20-1; D is possibly TRBD1 (5 bases). Germline CDR1 DFQATT, CDR2 SNEGSKA (reference sequence). CDR3 length: 15 amino acids. The V end lost 3 bases, the J end lost 6 bases, and 15 bases lay between the germline ends. The CDR3 sequence is CSARISGTGNSPLHF. Written as DNA, the CDR3 is TGCAGTGCTAGGATAAGCGGGACTGGTAATTCACCCCTCCACTTT.

This sequence joins TRBV30 and TRBJ1-1, with D maybe TRBD1 (5 bases). The CDR3 consists of 14 residues. Deletions cut 3 bases from V and 10 bases from J, with 21 bases between. Germline V lookup: CDR1 GTSNPN, CDR2 SVGIG (reference sequence). CDR3 nucleotide sequence: TGTGCCTGGAGAAGGCCCCAGGGAAGTTTCGCAGCTTTCTTT. This translates into CAWRRPQGSFAAFF.

This clonotype was seen a handful of times. The chain uses TRBV3-1 and TRBJ1-3; no definite D call. The germline gives CDR1 LGHDT, CDR2 YNNKEL (reference sequence). V lost 1 base and J lost 1, with 5 bases in between. The CDR3 extends over 14 amino acids. CDR3 amino acids: CASSQVDSGNTIYF. In DNA, the CDR3 is TGTGCCAGCAGCCAAGTAGATTCTGGAAACACCATATATTTT.

This clonotype was seen only a few times. V usage is TRBV7-2 and J usage is TRBJ1-1; unclear D gene. V was cut by 0 bases and J by 3 bases, with 17 bases left in between. The germline CDR1 and CDR2 sequences are SGHTA and FQGNSA. The CDR3 contains 17 residues. CDR3 DNA: TGTGCCAGCAGCTTAGCGAGGGTGGGATTTGGGGACACTGAAGCTTTCTTT. It yields the protein CASSLARVGFGDTEAFF.

The chain combines TRBV5-1 with TRBJ1-6; weak D call: TRBD1 (5 bases). CDR1 SGHRS and CDR2 YFSETQ come from the germline V gene. CDR3 length: 13 residues. The germline V and J ends were trimmed by 1 base and 14 bases, with 13 bases remaining between them. In nucleotides, the CDR3 is TGCGCCAGCAGCTTGTCAGGGTTATCGGCCCTCCACTTT. This codes for CASSLSGLSALHF.

V usage is TRBV5-1 and J usage is TRBJ2-1; TRBD2 aligns across 14 bases. This CDR3 contains 14 residues. Germline V lookup: CDR1 SGHRS, CDR2 YFSETQ. V lost 5 bases to trimming and J lost 9 bases; unmatched junction nucleotides: 4. In nucleotides, the CDR3 is TGCGCCAGCAGTGGACTAGCGGGAGGAGTTGAGCAGTTCTTC. Amino acids: CASSGLAGGVEQFF.

This rearrangement joins TRBV24-1 to TRBJ2-1; D remains unclear. Trimming cost V 3 bases and J 5 bases, with 13 bases left between them. The CDR3 length is 15 residues. The germline V gene has CDR1 KGHDR and CDR2 SFDVKD. CDR3 nucleotide sequence: TGTGCCACCAGTGATGTGATTACTCCTCACAATGAGCAGTTCTTC. It translates to CATSDVITPHNEQFF.

This clonotype has a handful of counts. The chain has TRBV20-1 and TRBJ2-4; 8 nucleotides match TRBD1. V gave up 3 bases and J gave up 0 bases; unmatched junction bases: 19. The CDR3 spans 20 residues. CDR1 and CDR2 from the germline V gene are DFQATT and SNEGSKA (reference sequence). The CDR3 bases are TGCAGTGCTAGTCCAATCCAGGGGGCATCACCAACAATAGCCAAAAACATTCAGTACTTC. It translates to CSASPIQGASPTIAKNIQYF.

This clonotype was recorded a few times. The J gene is TRBJ2-3, the V gene TRBV5-5; 10 bases match TRBD1. V shed 6 bases and J 6 bases; nucleotides not matched to a gene: 13. The CDR3 is 16 amino acids. Per the germline V gene, CDR1 is SGHKS and CDR2 is YYEKEE (reference sequence). This CDR3 is CASTFGPDRGLDTQYF. The CDR3 DNA reads as TGTGCCAGCACGTTTGGACCCGACAGGGGGCTTGATACGCAGTATTTT.

This clonotype has a single count. The chain carries TRBV30 and TRBJ1-4, with unresolved D. This CDR3 contains 12 residues. Germline CDR1 GTSNPN, CDR2 SVGIG (reference sequence). Trimming left V 2 bases short and J 7 bases short, with 8 bases between. The CDR3 nucleotides are TGTGCCTGGAGTATGGGAATTGAAAAACTGTTTTTT. Its protein is CAWSMGIEKLFF.

The chain links TRBV20-1 to TRBJ1-1; D is uncertain. CDR3 length equals 15 residues. Per the germline V gene, CDR1 is DFQATT and CDR2 is SNEGSKA (reference sequence). The V gene lost 2 bases and the J gene lost 4 bases, with 17 bases spanning the gap. The CDR3, as DNA: TGCAGTGCTAGAACCAGGTGGTTAGTCGGCACTGAAGCTTTCTTT. This translates into CSARTRWLVGTEAFF.

The rearrangement joins TRBV7-2 to TRBJ2-1; D is unclear. The CDR3 has 13 amino acids. CDR1 is SGHTA and CDR2 is FQGNSA in the germline V gene. Trimming stripped 2 bases from V and 10 bases from J, with 12 bases between. The CDR3 coding sequence is TGTGCCAGCAGCTTATCACAGAGCTACGAGCAGTTCTTC. Its translation is CASSLSQSYEQFF. Full variable domain (rest looked up from reference TRBV7-2 and TRBJ2-1): GAGVSQSPSNKVTEKGKDVELRCDPISGHTALYWYRQSLGQGLEFLIYFQGNSAPDKSGLPSDRFSAERTGGSVSTLTIQRTQQEDSAVYLCASSLSQSYEQFFGPGTRLTVL.

Of note for this clonotype: Possible read error: a much larger clone is one base away. The chain is built from TRBV6-2 or TRBV6-3 and TRBJ1-6, with no clear D. The CDR3 extends over 13 amino acids. Germline CDR1 and CDR2: MNHEY and SVGEGT. CDR3 sequence: CASSYVSDSSLHF. DNA for the CDR3: TGTGCCAGCAGTTACGTTTCGGATTCATCCCTCCACTTT.

Details on this clonotype: Since a much larger clone is just one base distant, this may be a read error. It is likely a read error, because the conserved phenylalanine at the end of the CDR3 is missing. The V call is TRBV12-3 or TRBV12-4, the J call TRBJ1-2; D is unresolved. V dropped 2 bases and J dropped 6 bases, with 7 bases sitting between them. This CDR3 spans 12 amino acids. Here the CDR3 DNA reads TGTGCCAGCAGTTTATCGGAAGATGGCTACACCTAC. Protein product: CASSLSEDGYTY.